This T cell receptor beta chain was captured by sequencing in a study of response to subunit inactivated influenza vaccine. Whole-study findings and limits: The authors suggested that few new T cells are recruited per seasonal influenza vaccination.

The V end was cut by 0 bases, the J end by 6 bases, with 13 bases between. The CDR3 covers 15 residues. Germline CDR1 reads SGHRS; CDR2 reads YFSETQ. Details on this clonotype: Antigen specificity is unknown.

TCRdb reprocessed the RT-PCR reads via MiXCR and lists one record per CDR3 protein. The sample lists hundreds of thousands of distinct CDR3 sequences, over 25% occurring once. The sample in question was CD4+ T cells sorted from PBMCs, obtained roughly 5 days after vaccination. This rearrangement joins TRBV5-1 to TRBJ2-4; tentative D call: TRBD1 (6 bases). This sequence originates from a man aged 45 to 65 who received an inactivated influenza vaccine. CDR3 loop: CASSLEPGAVNIQYF. The CDR3 DNA sequence: TGCGCCAGCAGCTTGGAGCCAGGGGCGGTAAACATTCAGTACTTC.